This is a list of T cell receptor beta chains from one sample in a study of T cell changes during pregnancy in multiple sclerosis. TCRdb keeps only in-frame clones here, not all; method: immunoSEQ multiplex PCR. This sample has fewer than 150,000 clones, with around 95% found just once. Source: peripheral blood, taken after pregnancy. The source is a female donor with multiple sclerosis, enrolled in a pregnancy study. Each CDR3 is given with its conserved first and last residue. Fields, in order: D gene, V gene, clone size, J gene, CDR3 protein, CDR3 DNA. D genes are given only for firm matches. Some rows have no size entry. The others give once, few or many, or a class for an expanded clone.

>TRBD2|TRBV5-6|NA|TRBJ2-5
CASSLAGREAGEETQYF
TGTGCCAGCAGCTTGGCCGGCAGAGAAGCGGGAGAAGAGACCCAGTACTTC
>TRBD1|TRBV6-5|NA|TRBJ1-5
CASSSAGTGGNQPQHF
TGTGCCAGCAGTTCCGCCGGGACAGGGGGCAATCAGCCCCAGCATTTT
>TRBD1|TRBV5-4|NA|TRBJ2-5
CASSPGTGGETQYF
TGTGCCAGCAGTCCCGGGACAGGGGGGGAGACCCAGTACTTC
>TRBD2|TRBV13|NA|TRBJ2-3
CASSLVAGSTDTQYF
TGTGCCAGCAGCTTAGTAGCGGGGTCCACAGATACGCAGTATTTT
>TRBD1|TRBV27|NA|TRBJ2-3
CASSLYPGTGFTDTQYF
TGTGCCAGCAGTTTATACCCCGGGACAGGGTTCACAGATACGCAGTATTTT
>NA|TRBV18|NA|TRBJ2-1
CASSSRGADYNEQFF
TGTGCCAGCTCATCCCGGGGAGCGGACTACAATGAGCAGTTCTTC
>NA|TRBV7-2|NA|TRBJ1-1
CASSRRGTANTEAFF
TGTGCCAGCAGCCGAAGAGGGACTGCTAACACTGAAGCTTTCTTT
>TRBD2|TRBV19|NA|TRBJ2-1
CASSRPSGTSYNEQFF
TGTGCCAGTAGTAGGCCTAGCGGGACCTCCTACAATGAGCAGTTCTTC
>NA|TRBV28|once|TRBJ1-5
CASSQDRSDQPQHF
TGTGCCAGCAGCCAAGACAGGAGTGATCAGCCCCAGCATTTT
>NA|TRBV5-1|NA|TRBJ1-4
CASSSAGILNEKLFF
TGCGCCAGCAGCTCTGCAGGGATCCTTAATGAAAAACTGTTTTTT
>TRBD1|TRBV19|NA|TRBJ2-3
CASSRQGLTDTQYF
TGTGCCAGTAGTAGACAGGGGCTCACAGATACGCAGTATTTT
>TRBD1|TRBV27|NA|TRBJ1-2
CASSTTGDSVHYGYTF
TGTGCCAGCAGCACGACAGGGGACAGCGTCCACTATGGCTACACCTTC
>TRBD1|TRBV11-2|NA|TRBJ2-7
CASSFGQGPGDEQYF
TGTGCCAGCAGCTTCGGACAGGGCCCTGGGGACGAGCAGTACTTC
>NA|TRBV4-1|NA|TRBJ2-1
CASSGAGGWNNEQFF
TGCGCCAGCAGCGGGGCAGGTGGGTGGAACAATGAGCAGTTCTTC
>TRBD1|TRBV6-5|NA|TRBJ2-7
CATRQTGAYEQYF
TGTGCCACCCGCCAGACAGGGGCGTACGAGCAGTACTTC
>TRBD2|TRBV4-1|NA|TRBJ2-7
CASSQGFAGGIYEQYF
TGCGCCAGCAGCCAAGGCTTTGCGGGAGGGATATACGAGCAGTACTTC
>TRBD1|TRBV5-1|NA|TRBJ2-5
CASSSQQGVQETQYF
TGCGCCAGCAGCTCACAGCAGGGGGTGCAAGAGACCCAGTACTTC
>NA|TRBV5-6|NA|TRBJ1-5
CASSLLGGSNQPQHF
TGTGCCAGCAGCTTGTTGGGGGGGAGCAATCAGCCCCAGCATTTT
>NA|TRBV2|NA|TRBJ2-2
CASTASTVKGGGELFF
TGTGCCAGCACCGCCTCAACAGTTAAAGGTGGCGGGGAGCTGTTTTTT
>TRBD1|TRBV7-9|NA|TRBJ1-4
CASSTGQTENEKLFF
TGTGCCAGCAGCACGGGACAGACTGAAAATGAAAAACTGTTTTTT
>NA|TRBV27|NA|TRBJ1-5
CASSSLGGQPQHF
TGTGCCAGCAGTTCCCTGGGGGGACAGCCCCAGCATTTT
>NA|TRBV5-4|NA|TRBJ1-1
CASSHTIAPSNTEAFF
TGTGCCAGCAGCCACACCATTGCACCATCGAACACTGAAGCTTTCTTT
>NA|TRBV19|NA|TRBJ2-7
CASSLTETYEQYF
TGTGCCAGTAGCCTGACAGAGACCTACGAGCAGTACTTC
>TRBD1|TRBV2|NA|TRBJ2-5
CASSIPGTEETQYF
TGTGCCAGCTCGATTCCAGGGACAGAAGAGACCCAGTACTTC
>NA|TRBV6-6|NA|TRBJ1-2
CAASGQGYTF
TGTGCCGCGTCGGGTCAGGGCTACACCTTC
>NA|TRBV7-9|NA|TRBJ1-2
CASSSTVSAIGANYGYTF
TGTGCCAGCAGCTCGACAGTGTCGGCGATCGGAGCTAACTATGGCTACACCTTC